The 32 T cell receptor beta chains listed next were all sequenced from one sample in a study of technical replicates of blood from several donors. Clones were sequenced by immunoSEQ multiplex PCR, and TCRdb holds only the in-frame ones, with some missing. The repertoire holds more than 95,000 clones, about 96% seen once, with around 0.21% in the top ten. Sequenced material: T cells isolated from PBMCs. All receptors derive from a human donor in good health.

The gene calls are TRBV7-2 and TRBJ1-1; D not certain. The germline V gene encodes CDR1 SGHTA and CDR2 FQGNSA. V gave up 4 bases and J gave up 7 bases, with 16 bases separating them. The CDR3 runs 14 residues. The CDR3 here is CASSYSGPRGEAFF. The CDR3 region has the DNA TGTGCCAGCAGCTACTCAGGACCGCGGGGTGAAGCTTTCTTT. Using reference TRBV7-2 and TRBJ1-1 for the parts outside the CDR3, the full variable domain is GAGVSQSPSNKVTEKGKDVELRCDPISGHTALYWYRQSLGQGLEFLIYFQGNSAPDKSGLPSDRFSAERTGGSVSTLTIQRTQQEDSAVYLCASSYSGPRGEAFFGQGTRLTVV.

The chain is built from TRBV29-1 and TRBJ2-7; 8 bases fit TRBD2. V lost 7 bases to trimming and J lost 3 bases; unmatched junction nucleotides: 2. Germline V gene data show CDR1 as SQVTM and CDR2 as ANQGSEA. CDR3 length: 11 residues. CDR3 amino acids: CSAREGYEQYF. CDR3 bases: TGCAGCGCCCGGGAGGGCTACGAGCAGTACTTC.

The chain is built from TRBV15 and TRBJ1-6; D is undetermined. Trimming left V 0 bases short and J 8 bases short, with 5 bases between. The CDR3 sequence is 13 residues long. Germline V gene data show CDR1 as LNHNV and CDR2 as YYDKDF (reference sequence). This CDR3 is CATSRDSDSPLHF. CDR3 nucleotides: TGTGCCACCAGCAGAGACTCAGATTCACCCCTCCACTTT.

The chain carries TRBV15 and TRBJ1-3; tentatively, D is TRBD1 (6 bases). Germline CDR1 reads LNHNV; CDR2 reads YYDKDF (reference sequence). Trimming pared 1 base from V and 2 bases from J, leaving 6 bases between. CDR3 length equals 14 residues. The CDR3 nucleotides read TGTGCCACCAGCAGAGCAGGGGCTGGAAACACCATATATTTT. It encodes CATSRAGAGNTIYF.

The table lists this clone with a count of one. The genes are TRBV11-2 and TRBJ2-1; 7 bases line up with TRBD1. V trimming: 1 base; J trimming: 7 bases; junction bases outside the gene matches: 10. The germline V gene encodes CDR1 SGHAT and CDR2 FQNNGV. This CDR3 has 16 amino acids. CDR3 sequence (DNA): TGTGCCAGCAGCTTAGGAACCAGACAGGGCCGTAATGAGCAGTTCTTC. Protein product: CASSLGTRQGRNEQFF. Together with reference TRBV11-2 and TRBJ2-1, the CDR3 gives the full variable domain: EAGVAQSPRYKIIEKRQSVAFWCNPISGHATLYWYQQILGQGPKLLIQFQNNGVVDDSQLPKDRFSAERLKGVDSTLKIQPAKLEDSAVYLCASSLGTRQGRNEQFFGPGTRLTVL.

DNA of the CDR3: TGTGCCACCACCCCGGGAGTCGTTGGGGCCAACGTCCTGACTTTC. Its translation is CATTPGVVGANVLTF. The chain combines TRBV11-3 with TRBJ2-6; D perhaps matches TRBD2 (6 bases). The length of the CDR3 is 15 residues. The V gene's germline CDR1 is SGHNT and CDR2 YENEEA. V was trimmed by 10 bases and J by 3 bases, leaving 16 bases between them.

The rearrangement uses TRBV5-4 and TRBJ2-2, with TRBD2 matching 8 bases. CDR1 SGHNT and CDR2 YYREEE come from the germline V gene (reference sequence). Trimming at V came to 0 bases and at J to 2 bases, leaving 9 bases not matched to a gene. CDR3 length equals 18 residues. The CDR3 nucleotides are TGTGCCAGCAGCTTGGCCGTCGGGGGGGGGACTAACACCGGGGAGCTGTTTTTT. Its protein is CASSLAVGGGTNTGELFF. The full variable domain, in which reference TRBV5-4 and TRBJ2-2 provide the parts outside the CDR3, is ETGVTQSPTHLIKTRGQQVTLRCSSQSGHNTVSWYQQALGQGPQFIFQYYREEENGRGNFPPRFSGLQFPNYSSELNVNALELDDSALYLCASSLAVGGGTNTGELFFGEGSRLTVL.

Turning to this clone: At one of its ends the junction is not consistent with the germline gene, which may arise from a read error. The rearrangement uses TRBV28 and TRBJ1-1, with 8 positions matching TRBD1. The germline V gene encodes CDR1 MDHEN and CDR2 SYDVKM. The CDR3 totals 14 residues. This CDR3 reads CASSLGPGQDQVLF. In DNA form, the CDR3 reads TGTGCCAGCAGTTTAGGACCGGGACAGGACCAAGTTCTCTTT. Full variable domain (missing parts from reference TRBV28 and TRBJ1-1): DVKVTQSSRYLVKRTGEKVFLECVQDMDHENMFWYRQDPGLGLRLIYFSYDVKMKEKGDIPEGYSVSREKKERFSLILESASTNQTSMYLCASSLGPGQDQVLFGQGTRLTVV.

The chain has TRBV2 and TRBJ1-2; D might be TRBD1 (6 bases). V lost 7 bases and J 3 bases, leaving 15 bases between the germline ends. Germline loops: CDR1 SNHLY, CDR2 FYNNEI. The CDR3 spans 14 residues. The CDR3 is CASTLDRTDYGYTF. The DNA for the CDR3 is TGTGCCAGCACCCTGGACAGAACGGACTATGGCTACACCTTC.

The CDR3 loop reads CVRSQAGGEGDTQYF. The CDR3 DNA reads TGTGTCAGAAGCCAAGCGGGGGGCGAAGGAGATACGCAGTATTTT. V is TRBV7-5 and J is TRBJ2-3; the table names TRBD2, a call not compared with the DNA. TRBV7-5 corresponds to a pseudogene. The CDR3 spans 15 residues.

This sequence joins TRBV11-3 and TRBJ2-1; 8 nucleotides match TRBD2. V shed 5 bases, J shed 7 bases, and the junction held 10 bases outside the gene matches. The CDR3 is 15 residues long. The germline V gene has CDR1 SGHNT and CDR2 YENEEA. The CDR3 sequence: CASSPGIRGGNEQFF. The CDR3 bases are TGTGCCAGCAGCCCTGGGATTCGGGGGGGTAATGAGCAGTTCTTC.

This chain joins TRBV25-1 and TRBJ2-1; TRBD2 matches at 8 bases. Germline CDR1 MGHDK, CDR2 SYGVNS. This CDR3 is 14 amino acids long. Losses at the gene ends were 4 bases for V and 8 bases for J; bases not matched to a gene: 7. The CDR3 bases are TGTGCCAGCAGTGTAAGCGGGAGTATGTATGAGCAGTTCTTC. It encodes CASSVSGSMYEQFF.

The V gene is TRBV19, the J gene TRBJ2-3; a possible D gene is TRBD2 (6 bases). The CDR3 runs 15 residues. Germline assignment: CDR1 LNHDA and CDR2 SQIVND (reference sequence). The V end was cut by 4 bases, the J end by 7 bases, with 18 bases between. The CDR3 DNA follows: TGTGCCAGTAGTACCGGGGGTCTGGTCCTCCATACGCAGTATTTT. This sequence encodes CASSTGGLVLHTQYF.

The chain is built from TRBV5-1 and TRBJ2-7; TRBD2 agrees at 9 bases. This CDR3 has 16 amino acids. Germline CDR1 SGHRS, CDR2 YFSETQ. V shed 0 bases and J 3 bases; nucleotides not matched to a gene: 7. Here the CDR3 DNA reads TGCGCCAGCAGCTTGGAACTAAGGACTAGCGTCTACGAGCAGTACTTC. It specifies CASSLELRTSVYEQYF.

The chain has TRBV25-1 and TRBJ2-1; maybe TRBD2 (6 bases). Germline V gives CDR1 MGHDK, CDR2 SYGVNS. The ends were cut back, 11 bases at V and 10 bases at J, with 18 bases in the middle. The length of the CDR3 is 12 residues. The CDR3 sequence: CAGAAPAGEQFF. CDR3 DNA sequence: TGTGCCGGCGCTGCTCCGGCGGGAGAGCAGTTCTTC.

V and J are TRBV7-9 and TRBJ2-3; D unresolved. CDR3 size: 14 residues. Germline loops: CDR1 SEHNR, CDR2 FQNEAQ (reference sequence). V gave up 2 bases and J gave up 5 bases, with 11 bases separating them. CDR3 loop: CASSLSPVGDTQYF. The CDR3 bases are TGTGCCAGCAGCTTAAGCCCGGTTGGAGATACGCAGTATTTT.

The genes are TRBV19 and TRBJ2-1; 7 nucleotides match TRBD2. The trim removed 5 bases at V and 8 bases at J, leaving 9 bases unmatched. Germline assignment: CDR1 LNHDA and CDR2 SQIVND (reference sequence). CDR3 length equals 14 residues. The CDR3 sequence is CASSSFREVDEQFF. CDR3 bases: TGTGCCAGTAGTTCCTTTCGGGAGGTCGATGAGCAGTTCTTC. The variable domain in full, completed from reference TRBV19 and TRBJ2-1, reads DGGITQSPKYLFRKEGQNVTLSCEQNLNHDAMYWYRQDPGQGLRLIYYSQIVNDFQKGDIAEGYSVSREKKESFPLTVTSAQKNPTAFYLCASSSFREVDEQFFGPGTRLTVL.

The chain joins TRBV19 to TRBJ2-7; D is possibly TRBD1 (6 bases). The CDR3 sequence is 15 residues long. V lost 5 bases, J lost 3 bases, and 17 bases lay in between. CDR1 is LNHDA, CDR2 SQIVND, per germline (reference sequence). The CDR3 DNA reads TGTGCCAGTAGTCCAAACCCAGGGGTTAGCTACGAGCAGTACTTC. It yields the protein CASSPNPGVSYEQYF.

V gene TRBV7-2 combines with J gene TRBJ2-3; 8 nucleotides agree with TRBD1. From germline, CDR1 is SGHTA and CDR2 FQGNSA. The trim removed 1 base at V and 6 bases at J, leaving 0 bases unmatched. This CDR3 is 13 amino acids long. CDR3 bases: TGTGCCAGCAGCTTAGGGACAGGGGATACGCAGTATTTT. Protein sequence: CASSLGTGDTQYF.

The chain carries TRBV5-4 and TRBJ1-1; 7 nucleotides match TRBD1. CDR1 is SGHNT and CDR2 is YYREEE in the germline V gene (reference sequence). Trimming cost V 2 bases and J 0 bases; bases outside gene matches: 7. The CDR3 runs 16 residues. CDR3 sequence reads: CASSFPGQRLNTEAFF. DNA for the CDR3: TGTGCCAGCAGCTTCCCGGGACAGCGATTGAACACTGAAGCTTTCTTT. Combining the CDR3 with reference TRBV5-4 and TRBJ1-1 gives the whole variable domain ETGVTQSPTHLIKTRGQQVTLRCSSQSGHNTVSWYQQALGQGPQFIFQYYREEENGRGNFPPRFSGLQFPNYSSELNVNALELDDSALYLCASSFPGQRLNTEAFFGQGTRLTVV.

This clone has a single count. The chain combines TRBV18 with TRBJ2-7; tentative D call: TRBD1 (6 bases). Between the trimmed V and J ends, which lost 2 bases and 1 base, there was a span of 15 bases. The CDR3 has 16 amino acids. Germline assignment: CDR1 KGHSH and CDR2 LQKENI. This chain's CDR3 is CASSPFSGQGSYEQYF. CDR3 DNA: TGTGCCAGCTCACCATTCTCGGGCCAGGGGTCCTACGAGCAGTACTTC.

The gene calls are TRBV6-1 and TRBJ1-2; the D is unclear. The V and J ends lost 3 bases and 0 bases respectively, with 14 bases between them. Germline V gene sequence: CDR1 MNHNS, CDR2 SASEGT. The length of the CDR3 is 16 residues. The DNA for the CDR3 is TGTGCCAGCAGTGATCACCCACGAGAAGCTAACTATGGCTACACCTTC. This gives the protein CASSDHPREANYGYTF.

V usage is TRBV5-1 and J usage is TRBJ1-2; TRBD1 is a possible D gene (5 bases). The germline V and J ends were trimmed by 4 bases and 2 bases, with 15 bases remaining between them. Germline CDR1 and CDR2: SGHRS and YFSETQ. The CDR3 covers 15 residues. CDR3 sequence (DNA): TGCGCCAGCAGCCACGAGGAACAGGAGAACTATGGCTACACCTTC. Encoded protein: CASSHEEQENYGYTF.

The rearrangement joins TRBV7-9 to TRBJ2-1; 7 nucleotides align to TRBD2. CDR3 length: 13 residues. CDR1 and CDR2 from the germline V gene are SEHNR and FQNEAQ (reference sequence). J was trimmed by 4 bases and V by 7 bases; bases with no gene match: 4. The CDR3 loop is CASKASGYNEQFF. For the CDR3, the DNA is TGTGCCAGCAAGGCTAGCGGTTACAATGAGCAGTTCTTC.

The J gene is TRBJ1-2, the V gene TRBV7-9; no firm D call. The CDR3 is 13 residues long. Germline values: CDR1 SEHNR, CDR2 FQNEAQ (reference sequence). V gave up 3 bases and J gave up 6 bases, with 11 bases separating them. CDR3 DNA sequence: TGTGCCAGCAGCTTTAGGGAGAGGGATGGCTACACCTTC. This translates into CASSFRERDGYTF.

V is TRBV5-1 and J is TRBJ1-5; 8 nucleotides line up with TRBD1. There are 14 residues in the CDR3. The V segment lost 4 bases and the J segment 4 bases; nucleotides outside the gene matches: 4. Per the germline V gene, CDR1 is SGHRS and CDR2 is YFSETQ. CDR3 in DNA: TGCGCCAGCAGCCAAGGACAGGGAAATCAGCCCCAGCATTTT. It yields the protein CASSQGQGNQPQHF.

The CDR3 nucleotides are TGTGCCAGCAGCTCGCAGGGCCGGACAGATACGCAGTATTTT. This encodes CASSSQGRTDTQYF. The V gene is TRBV7-3, the J gene TRBJ2-3, with a tentative D call TRBD1 (5 bases). Germline V lookup: CDR1 SGHTA, CDR2 FQGTGA. The CDR3 sequence is 14 residues long. The V gene lost 4 bases and the J gene lost 3 bases, with 11 bases spanning the gap.

The CDR3 bases are TGTGCCAGCAGCGAGGGACTAGCGGGGATAGATGAGCAGTTCTTC. It codes for CASSEGLAGIDEQFF. The rearrangement uses TRBV9 and TRBJ2-1; TRBD2 agrees at 13 bases. Germline trimming cut 3 bases from V and 8 bases from J; bases unmatched to any gene: 5. Germline V gene data show CDR1 as SGDLS and CDR2 as YYNGEE. This CDR3 has 15 amino acids.

V usage is TRBV19 and J usage is TRBJ2-7; the D gene is possibly TRBD2 (5 bases). Germline loops: CDR1 LNHDA, CDR2 SQIVND (reference sequence). CDR3 size: 14 residues. V was pared by 7 bases and J by 2 bases, with 15 bases between. The CDR3 loop is CASTPRGSPYEQYF. As DNA, the CDR3 is TGTGCCAGTACCCCGCGAGGGAGCCCCTACGAGCAGTACTTC.

This clone was seen a single time. The gene calls are TRBV5-8 and TRBJ2-2, with 8 bases that match TRBD1. Per germline, CDR1 SGHTS and CDR2 YDEGEE. The length of the CDR3 is 16 residues. Losses at the gene ends were 8 bases for V and 4 bases for J; bases not matched to a gene: 13. In nucleotides, the CDR3 is TGTGCCAGGTCGACCCGGACAGGGACCACCACCGGGGAGCTGTTTTTT. Its protein product is CARSTRTGTTTGELFF. Drawing the rest from reference TRBV5-8 and TRBJ2-2, the complete variable domain is EAGVTQSPTHLIKTRGQQATLRCSPISGHTSVYWYQQALGLGLQFLLWYDEGEERNRGNFPPRFSGRQFPNYSSELNVNALELEDSALYLCARSTRTGTTTGELFFGEGSRLTVL.

The V gene is TRBV7-2, the J gene TRBJ1-1; weak D call: TRBD1 (6 bases). Trimming took off 5 bases at V and 8 bases at J, with 12 bases between the two ends. In germline, CDR1 is SGHTA, CDR2 FQGNSA. This CDR3 contains 12 residues. CDR3 amino acids: CASSLLGAEAFF. The CDR3 nucleotides read TGTGCCAGCAGCCTCCTGGGGGCGGAAGCTTTCTTT.

Here the CDR3 reads CASSDTGDSQPQHF. The CDR3 DNA sequence: TGTGCCAGCAGTGATACGGGGGATAGTCAGCCCCAGCATTTT. The chain couples TRBV2 to TRBJ1-5; perhaps TRBD1 as D (5 bases). V shed 3 bases and J shed 6 bases, with 12 bases lying between them. The CDR3 contains 14 residues. CDR1 SNHLY and CDR2 FYNNEI come from the germline V gene.